One T cell receptor (beta chain) is described in this entry. In this sample, this clonotype turned up many times. Its antigen is still unknown. No base quality information exists; no much larger clone differs at one position. Library creation used 5' RACE. TCRdb lists the instrument as NextSeq 500. In the TCR library protocol, unique molecular identifiers were attached to individual cDNA molecules to correct for PCR bias and sequencing error. TCR alpha and beta chains were both sequenced, and the abundances of alpha and beta sequences in each sample were closely correlated with each other. The original methods were these. Decombinator V4 was used to perform V gene, J gene and CDR3 annotation of TCR sequences. TCRs were defined as expanded if a significant change between any two time points was detected under a Poisson model with p below 0.0001. TCR abundances were normalised to the total number of TCRs sequenced per sample and were expressed as counts per million. TRAV1-2 paired with TRAJ12, TRAJ20 or TRAJ33 defined MAIT TCRs, while TRAV10 paired with TRAJ18 defined iNKT TCRs. VDJdb, accessed on 1 November 2021, was searched for TCRs annotated for CMV, EBV and SARS-CoV-2, and TCRs annotated for more than one antigen were excluded. In TCRdb, the public reads were trimmed at Q25 with fastp and aligned with MiXCR, with productive beta chains retained. Rows merge per CDR3 protein into single entries with the most common DNA and genes. TCRdb, rather than the study authors, made the V and J calls. Within this sample are 90,000 to 120,000 distinct CDR3 sequences, with roughly 11% of them counted one time only. The ten largest clones add up to about 8.1% of the sample.

The entry originates in a study of early T cells in non-severe SARS-CoV-2 infection (dated by TCRdb to about 2021). For the wider study: Because TCR sequencing relied on bulk RNA taken from unsorted whole blood, pairing of alpha and beta chains was not possible. The study at large found these results: VDJdb matching was skewed toward anti-spike CD8 responses and likely underestimated virus-specific expansions by missing private and CD4 specificities.

This was a case-control study nested in a cohort of healthcare workers in London, UK, who had nasopharyngeal swab PCR tests and blood samples taken every week. Between 23 and 31 March 2020, the week of the UK lockdown, healthcare workers were enrolled and then followed up weekly for as long as 16 weeks. Compared with germline, V lacks 5 bases and J lacks 6 bases; bases without a gene match: 6. CDR1 and CDR2, per the germline V gene, are SGHTA and FQGNSA. The CDR3 has 14 amino acids, counting the end cysteine and phenylalanine. Solely the CDR3 DNA is kept, with 42 bases framed from the first base. The rearranged chain carries TRBV7-2 and TRBJ2-2; 7 nucleotides in the junction match TRBD1. The sample was whole blood. This TCR derives from an adult who was a healthcare worker with PCR-confirmed SARS-CoV-2 infection or an uninfected control (not recorded which). CDR3 reads: CASSRDSMSGELFF. The DNA reads TGTGCCAGCAGCCGGGACAGTATGTCCGGGGAGCTGTTTTTT.